This T cell receptor beta chain was captured in a study of vaccination and CD4 T cells after COVID-19. Study as a whole: Stimuli were overlapping spike peptide pools of SARS-CoV-2 and three common cold coronaviruses (HCoV-NL63, HCoV-OC43, HCoV-229E).

As to this clonotype: What it binds is not known.

Cultured CD4+ T cells had their DNA profiled by the Oncomine TCR Beta short-read assay. TCRdb passed the PCR reads through MiXCR, listing each CDR3 protein once. Of roughly 28,000 distinct CDR3 sequences detected, roughly 52% appear once; the ten largest clones hold roughly 27%. Trimming cost V 5 bases and J 1 base, with 17 bases left between them. This CDR3 has 15 residues. Germline CDR1 and CDR2: DFQATT and SNEGSKA (reference sequence). Treatment here: approximately nine-day PBMC culture with coronavirus spike peptide pools or control peptides (ViraFEST assay). The chain combines TRBV20-1 with TRBJ1-1; D not resolved. The TCR originated in a human donor who received a COVID-19 vaccine. Sample: CD4+ T cells from blood, cultured in vitro, taken before SARS-CoV-2 vaccination. The CDR3 DNA reads as TGCAGTGCTCCAGAACGTGGAAGGGAGAACACTGAAGCTTTCTTT. Its protein product is CSAPERGRENTEAFF.